This T cell receptor (beta chain) originates from a study of cytomegalovirus exposure and HLA in healthy donors. Sequencing used immunoSEQ multiplex PCR; TCRdb keeps in-frame clones, though not all of them. The sample holds around 150,000 clones; 65% to 90% are singletons and the top ten take 2% to 2.5%. The CDR3 runs to 14 residues. Trimming pared 5 bases from V and 5 bases from J, leaving 15 bases between. CDR1 and CDR2 from the germline V gene are LNHDA and SQIVND (reference sequence). J is TRBJ2-5 and V is TRBV19; D might be TRBD1 (6 bases). This sequence originates from a young woman in good health and CMV-seronegative. Sequencing used PBMCs. The DNA for the CDR3 is TGTGCCAGTAGTGTCCAGGGGATAAAGGAGACCCAGTACTTC. Translation: CASSVQGIKETQYF. Complete variable domain (other parts from reference TRBV19 and TRBJ2-5): DGGITQSPKYLFRKEGQNVTLSCEQNLNHDAMYWYRQDPGQGLRLIYYSQIVNDFQKGDIAEGYSVSREKKESFPLTVTSAQKNPTAFYLCASSVQGIKETQYFGPGTRLLVL.